A single sample gave rise to the 28 T cell receptor beta chains below, sequenced in a study of blood T cell repertoires in COVID-19. Profiled with immunoSEQ multiplex PCR; TCRdb holds only in-frame clones, not every one. The data show about 160,000 clones, over 75% seen once. Sequences were obtained from peripheral blood. These receptors all come from a man between 60 and 75 years old with active or convalescent COVID-19.

The table lists this clone with a count of one. The chain links TRBV5-1 to TRBJ2-1; 9 bases match TRBD1. The V and J ends lost 4 bases and 6 bases, in that order; junction bases with no gene match: 2. The CDR3 spans 13 residues. Germline V CDR1 and CDR2: SGHRS, YFSETQ. The CDR3 bases are TGCGCCAGCAGCGAGGACAGGGGCAATGAGCAGTTCTTC. Residues: CASSEDRGNEQFF.

The rearrangement joins TRBV27 to TRBJ1-1, with D possibly TRBD1 on 6 matching bases. CDR3 size: 15 residues. The germline V and J ends were trimmed by 5 bases and 4 bases, with 17 bases remaining between them. Germline V gives CDR1 MNHEY, CDR2 SMNVEV (reference sequence). The CDR3 nucleotides are TGTGCCAGCAGTATCCAAGGGGGAATGGGCACTGAAGCTTTCTTT. It yields the protein CASSIQGGMGTEAFF.

V and J are TRBV30 and TRBJ1-1; no reliable D call. Trimming removed 6 bases from V and 4 bases from J, with 15 bases in between. The germline CDR1 and CDR2 sequences are GTSNPN and SVGIG (reference sequence). The CDR3 extends over 13 amino acids. This CDR3 is CACPARGTTEAFF. As DNA, the CDR3 is TGTGCCTGCCCCGCTCGGGGAACCACTGAAGCTTTCTTT.

The J gene is TRBJ2-2, the V gene TRBV18, with a possible D match to TRBD1 (7 bases). Trimming took 2 bases from V and 5 from J, leaving 15 bases between them. The CDR3 is 16 residues long. CDR1 and CDR2 (germline): KGHSH, LQKENI. The CDR3 spells CASSPGGGARTGELFF. CDR3 sequence (DNA): TGTGCCAGCTCACCAGGAGGGGGCGCTCGGACCGGGGAGCTGTTTTTT.

The chain links TRBV7-9 to TRBJ1-1; D may be TRBD1 (6 bases). V was clipped by 2 bases and J by 5 bases, with 9 bases between them. Per germline, CDR1 SEHNR and CDR2 FQNEAQ (reference sequence). The CDR3 spans 13 residues. In nucleotides, the CDR3 is TGTGCCAGCAGCTTAAGGGGGATTACTGAAGCTTTCTTT. Translating it yields CASSLRGITEAFF.

The chain's CDR3 is CASRGGVHTEAFF. The CDR3 DNA reads as TGTGCCAGCCGGGGGGGTGTGCACACTGAAGCTTTCTTT. This chain uses TRBV3-1 (or the pseudogene TRBV3-2) with TRBJ1-1; D might be TRBD1 (5 bases). The germline V gene has CDR1 LGHDT and CDR2 YNNKEL (reference sequence). Trimming pared 8 bases from V and 3 bases from J, leaving 13 bases between. CDR3 length equals 13 residues.

The genes are TRBV19 and TRBJ2-6, with D perhaps matching TRBD1 (5 bases). The CDR3 loop spans 15 amino acids. Trimming shortened V by 5 bases and J by 2 bases, and 10 bases separated the two germline ends. Germline assignment: CDR1 LNHDA and CDR2 SQIVND (reference sequence). CDR3 in amino acids: CASSVTGTGANVLTF. The DNA of the CDR3 is TGTGCCAGTAGTGTAACAGGAACTGGGGCCAACGTCCTGACTTTC.

The chain recombines TRBV5-1 with TRBJ1-1; D is unresolved. Trimming removed 0 bases at V and 7 bases at J, with 13 bases between. This CDR3 has 14 amino acids. Per germline, CDR1 SGHRS and CDR2 YFSETQ. The CDR3, as DNA: TGCGCCAGCAGCTTGGCCCCAGCGGAGGGTGAAGCTTTCTTT. It specifies CASSLAPAEGEAFF.

There are a few counts of this clone. This sequence joins TRBV29-1 and TRBJ1-1, with D maybe TRBD1 (6 bases). Germline V gives CDR1 SQVTM, CDR2 ANQGSEA. The V end was cut by 3 bases, the J end by 0 bases, with 8 bases between. This CDR3 spans 13 amino acids. For the CDR3, the DNA is TGCAGCGTTGAGTGGGACATGAACACTGAAGCTTTCTTT. This codes for CSVEWDMNTEAFF.

The chain employs TRBV7-9 and TRBJ2-1, with 7 bases fitting TRBD2. V gave up 5 bases and J gave up 0 bases; unmatched junction bases: 7. Per germline, CDR1 SEHNR and CDR2 FQNEAQ (reference sequence). The CDR3 consists of 16 residues. CDR3 region: CASSKSGDSSYNEQFF. CDR3 in DNA: TGTGCCAGCAGCAAGAGCGGGGATAGCTCCTACAATGAGCAGTTCTTC.

This rearrangement joins TRBV4-1 to TRBJ1-2; D is unclear. The germline V and J ends were trimmed by 4 bases and 6 bases, with 18 bases remaining between them. Germline CDR1 MGHRA, CDR2 YSYEKL. This CDR3 has 15 amino acids. CDR3 coding DNA: TGCGCCAGCAGCCCGGCGAGGCGGAGGAGGGATGGCTACACCTTC. This gives the protein CASSPARRRRDGYTF.

CDR3 sequence: CASSRTGGNQPQHF. The DNA for the CDR3 is TGTGCCAGCAGTAGGACAGGGGGCAATCAGCCCCAGCATTTT. The chain has TRBV6-5 and TRBJ1-5; 9 bases align to TRBD1. The CDR3 length is 14 residues. V lost 5 bases to trimming and J lost 2 bases; unmatched junction nucleotides: 1. Germline CDR1 reads MNHEY; CDR2 reads SVGAGI.

The CDR3 coding sequence is TGTGCCAGCAGTGAAACAGGACGGACCTCTGGCTACACCTTC. This sequence encodes CASSETGRTSGYTF. This chain uses TRBV6-1 with TRBJ1-2, with D perhaps matching TRBD1 (5 bases). The CDR3 runs to 14 residues. The germline CDR1 and CDR2 sequences are MNHNS and SASEGT. The V end lost 2 bases, the J end lost 7 bases, and 14 bases lay between the germline ends.

V is TRBV18 and J is TRBJ2-1, with 14 bases identical to TRBD2. Germline CDR1 KGHSH, CDR2 LQKENI. J gave up 9 bases and V 0 bases, and 4 bases lay outside the gene matches. The length of the CDR3 is 16 residues. The CDR3 coding sequence is TGTGCCAGCTCACCACCGGGACTAGCGGGAGTTTCTGAGCAGTTCTTC. The encoded protein is CASSPPGLAGVSEQFF.

CDR3 residues: CASSRLGRAYEQYF. The DNA of the CDR3 is TGTGCCAGCAGCCGCCTAGGGAGGGCCTACGAGCAGTACTTC. The rearrangement joins TRBV3-1 (or the pseudogene TRBV3-2) to TRBJ2-7; TRBD2 agrees at 7 bases. The CDR3 has 14 amino acids. CDR1 is LGHDT and CDR2 is YNNKEL in the germline V gene (reference sequence). V shed 4 bases and J 2 bases; nucleotides not matched to a gene: 5.

The chain joins TRBV2 to TRBJ2-3; TRBD2 matches at 13 bases. The V and J ends lost 6 bases and 4 bases, in that order; junction bases with no gene match: 10. The V gene's germline CDR1 is SNHLY and CDR2 FYNNEI. The CDR3 sequence is 17 residues long. CDR3 nucleotide sequence: TGTGCCAGCAGCGCTGATTTACTAGCGGGGGGGGCAGATACGCAGTATTTT. The encoded protein is CASSADLLAGGADTQYF.

This rearrangement joins TRBV28 to TRBJ2-5; a weak D match, TRBD2 (6 bases). Looked up from germline, CDR1 is MDHEN and CDR2 is SYDVKM. The CDR3 runs to 12 residues. Trimming took 2 bases from V and 9 from J, leaving 10 bases between them. In DNA, the CDR3 is TGTGCCAGCAGTTTAGGAGGGCTGTCCCAGTACTTC. It yields the protein CASSLGGLSQYF.

V gene TRBV5-1 combines with J gene TRBJ2-3; TRBD1 matches at 7 bases. The germline V gene encodes CDR1 SGHRS and CDR2 YFSETQ. V lost 2 bases to trimming and J lost 1 base; unmatched junction nucleotides: 1. This CDR3 is built from 14 residues. The CDR3 coding sequence is TGCGCCAGCAGCTTTACAGGGGGCACAGATACGCAGTATTTT. Translating gives CASSFTGGTDTQYF.

The CDR3 reads CASGGQSGLNTGELFF. Here the CDR3 DNA reads TGTGCCAGTGGGGGACAGAGTGGTTTGAACACCGGGGAGCTGTTTTTT. V and J are TRBV25-1 and TRBJ2-2; TRBD1 matches at 7 bases. This CDR3 has 16 residues. The ends lost 9 bases at V and 1 base at J; junction bases unmatched: 11. The germline gives CDR1 MGHDK, CDR2 SYGVNS.

This chain connects TRBV6-2 or TRBV6-3 to TRBJ2-7, with D possibly matching TRBD2 (6 bases). Per the germline V gene, CDR1 is MNHEY and CDR2 is SVGEGT. The CDR3 contains 15 residues. Trimming took 0 bases from V and 1 from J, leaving 10 bases between them. The CDR3 is CASSYSASESYEQYF. The CDR3 coding sequence is TGTGCCAGCAGTTACTCGGCTAGCGAGTCCTACGAGCAGTACTTC.

This chain joins TRBV7-3 and TRBJ2-3, with D uncertain. Trimming took off 1 base at V and 4 bases at J, with 12 bases between the two ends. This CDR3 spans 15 amino acids. Germline assignment: CDR1 SGHTA and CDR2 FQGTGA. The CDR3 DNA reads as TGTGCCAGCAGCTTAAATCCCCAGGTAGCAGATACGCAGTATTTT. Its translation: CASSLNPQVADTQYF.

This clone appeared once. The chain employs TRBV20-1 and TRBJ1-4; D uncertain. Deletions cut 3 bases from V and 8 bases from J, with 7 bases between. Per germline, CDR1 DFQATT and CDR2 SNEGSKA (reference sequence). CDR3 size: 11 residues. Here the CDR3 DNA reads TGCAGTGCTAGTTACTCGGAAAAACTGTTTTTT. Translating gives CSASYSEKLFF.

The chain combines TRBV28 with TRBJ2-7, with 7 bases that match TRBD1. V was pared by 5 bases and J by 0 bases, with 10 bases of the junction left unmatched. The germline CDR1 and CDR2 sequences are MDHEN and SYDVKM. The CDR3 totals 16 residues. The CDR3, as DNA: TGTGCCAGCAGTACAAGAGGACAGGCAAGCTCCTACGAGCAGTACTTC. Encoded protein: CASSTRGQASSYEQYF.

V gene TRBV7-9 combines with J gene TRBJ1-2; tentatively, D is TRBD1 (6 bases). V lost 3 bases and J 3 bases, leaving 8 bases between the germline ends. Per germline, CDR1 SEHNR and CDR2 FQNEAQ (reference sequence). This CDR3 contains 13 residues. In DNA form, the CDR3 reads TGTGCCAGCAGCTTCAGGACAGACTATGGCTACACCTTC. The encoded protein is CASSFRTDYGYTF.

This chain connects TRBV20-1 to TRBJ1-2, with D possibly being TRBD1 (5 bases). Germline lookup yields CDR1 DFQATT and CDR2 SNEGSKA (reference sequence). V was pared by 6 bases and J by 13 bases, with 15 bases between. This CDR3 spans 10 amino acids. The CDR3, as DNA: TGCAGTGCAACAGACGGAGGGACCACCTTC. As protein: CSATDGGTTF.

The table lists this clone with a few counts. The V and J genes are TRBV24-1 and TRBJ2-5; 7 bases match TRBD2. The length of the CDR3 is 14 residues. V dropped 5 bases and J dropped 5; count of bases not matched to a gene: 7. Germline V gene sequence: CDR1 KGHDR, CDR2 SFDVKD. This CDR3 reads CATSGGRGTETQYF. The CDR3 DNA follows: TGTGCCACCAGTGGGGGGAGGGGCACTGAGACCCAGTACTTC.

The rearrangement links TRBV11-3 to TRBJ1-1, with D possibly matching TRBD1 (5 bases). Between the trimmed V and J ends, which lost 2 bases and 1 base, there was a span of 8 bases. Looked up from germline, CDR1 is SGHNT and CDR2 is YENEEA. The CDR3 loop spans 14 amino acids. As DNA, the CDR3 is TGTGCCAGCAGCTTACAGGGTGAGAACACTGAAGCTTTCTTT. This codes for CASSLQGENTEAFF.

The J gene is TRBJ2-1, the V gene TRBV6-2 or TRBV6-3, with 12 nucleotides matching TRBD2. Germline V gene data show CDR1 as MNHEY and CDR2 as SVGEGT. The length of the CDR3 is 15 residues. V gave up 6 bases and J gave up 7 bases; unmatched junction bases: 7. This CDR3 is CASSIMGLAGNEQFF. CDR3 in DNA: TGTGCCAGCAGCATAATGGGACTAGCGGGTAATGAGCAGTTCTTC.